Listed below are T cell receptor beta chains from one sample, sequenced in a study of prognosis after radiotherapy for stage I lung cancer. One entry per CDR3 protein, called by TCRdb with MiXCR from the multiplex PCR reads. The table shows under 20,000 distinct CDR3 sequences, with around 42% occurring only once. The material was PBMCs, obtained before or after stereotactic body radiation therapy (not recorded which). The receptors derive from a donor aged 50 or older with non-small cell lung cancer. CDR3s include the opening cysteine and the closing phenylalanine or tryptophan. D genes are given only for firm matches. Only part of the rows carry a size: once, few, many, or a class if the clone is expanded.

clone_size: -; j_call: TRBJ2-2; d_call: TRBD2; v_call: TRBV7-3; cdr3_aa: CASSSGGGGGELFF; cdr3_nt: TGTGCCAGCAGCAGCGGGGGGGGCGGCGGGGAGCTGTTTTTT
clone_size: many; j_call: TRBJ1-1; d_call: -; v_call: TRBV19; cdr3_aa: CASRKTATRESVEAFF; cdr3_nt: TGTGCCAGTAGAAAAACAGCGACACGGGAGAGTGTGGAAGCTTTCTTT
clone_size: many; j_call: TRBJ1-2; d_call: -; v_call: TRBV5-6; cdr3_aa: CASTQDSYYGYTF; cdr3_nt: TGTGCCAGCACCCAGGACAGCTATTATGGCTACACCTTC
clone_size: -; j_call: TRBJ1-2; d_call: -; v_call: TRBV5-1; cdr3_aa: CASSVSEAAGYGYTF; cdr3_nt: TGCGCCAGCAGCGTATCGGAGGCCGCGGGCTATGGCTACACCTTC
clone_size: medium-sized; j_call: TRBJ1-6; d_call: -; v_call: TRBV6-1; cdr3_aa: CASTELASSYNSPLHF; cdr3_nt: TGTGCCAGCACCGAATTAGCGAGCTCCTATAATTCACCCCTCCACTTT
clone_size: many; j_call: TRBJ2-7; d_call: TRBD2; v_call: TRBV7-2; cdr3_aa: CASSQRDLYEQYF; cdr3_nt: TGTGCCAGCAGCCAGCGGGATCTCTACGAGCAGTACTTC
clone_size: once; j_call: TRBJ2-7; d_call: TRBD2; v_call: TRBV12-3/TRBV12-4; cdr3_aa: CASSRRREAYEQYF; cdr3_nt: TGTGCCAGCAGCCGAAGGCGGGAGGCGTACGAGCAGTACTTC
clone_size: -; j_call: TRBJ1-1; d_call: -; v_call: TRBV7-9; cdr3_aa: CASSGTGTWSGNTEAFF; cdr3_nt: TGTGCCAGCAGCGGGACCGGGACATGGTCAGGGAACACTGAAGCTTTCTTT
clone_size: once; j_call: TRBJ1-2; d_call: -; v_call: TRBV11-3; cdr3_aa: CASSSGRNYGYTF; cdr3_nt: TGTGCCAGCAGTTCCGGACGGAACTATGGCTACACCTTC
clone_size: many; j_call: TRBJ2-3; d_call: TRBD2; v_call: TRBV28; cdr3_aa: CASSNPGGADTQYF; cdr3_nt: TGTGCCAGCAGTAACCCGGGGGGGGCAGATACGCAGTATTTT
clone_size: -; j_call: TRBJ2-7; d_call: -; v_call: TRBV20-1; cdr3_aa: CSAIRRGAGSYEQYF; cdr3_nt: TGCAGTGCTATCCGACGGGGGGCCGGGTCCTACGAGCAGTACTTC
clone_size: -; j_call: TRBJ2-2; d_call: -; v_call: TRBV7-9; cdr3_aa: CASSLLVSGTGELFF; cdr3_nt: TGTGCCAGCAGCTTATTGGTGTCTGGCACCGGGGAGCTGTTTTTT
clone_size: -; j_call: TRBJ2-2; d_call: -; v_call: TRBV7-9; cdr3_aa: CASSSGASGELFF; cdr3_nt: TGTGCCAGCAGTTCGGGGGCGTCCGGTGAGCTGTTTTTT
clone_size: many; j_call: TRBJ2-1; d_call: TRBD2; v_call: TRBV5-1; cdr3_aa: CASSPGTSTIDEQFF; cdr3_nt: TGCGCCAGCAGCCCCGGGACTAGCACTATCGATGAGCAGTTCTTC
clone_size: -; j_call: TRBJ1-4; d_call: -; v_call: TRBV30; cdr3_aa: CAWSVLNEKLFF; cdr3_nt: TGTGCCTGGAGTGTCCTAAATGAAAAACTGTTTTTT
clone_size: many; j_call: TRBJ2-3; d_call: TRBD2; v_call: TRBV19; cdr3_aa: CASSWLAGDLDTQYF; cdr3_nt: TGTGCCAGTAGTTGGCTAGCGGGGGATTTGGATACGCAGTATTTT
clone_size: medium-sized; j_call: TRBJ1-3; d_call: TRBD1; v_call: TRBV5-5; cdr3_aa: CASRTGTGTSGNTIYF; cdr3_nt: TGTGCCAGCAGGACCGGGACAGGCACCTCTGGAAACACCATATATTTT
clone_size: few; j_call: TRBJ2-7; d_call: -; v_call: TRBV3-2; cdr3_aa: CASSLPGQAYYEQYF; cdr3_nt: TGTGCCAGCAGCCTTCCGGGACAGGCGTACTACGAGCAGTACTTC
clone_size: -; j_call: TRBJ2-2; d_call: TRBD1; v_call: TRBV30; cdr3_aa: CAWRDHPGTGGLHRELFF; cdr3_nt: TGTGCCTGGAGGGATCATCCCGGGACAGGGGGGCTACACCGGGAGCTGTTTTTT
clone_size: medium-sized; j_call: TRBJ2-2; d_call: -; v_call: TRBV19; cdr3_aa: CASSVWATNTGELFF; cdr3_nt: TGTGCCAGTAGTGTCTGGGCGACGAACACCGGGGAGCTGTTTTTT
clone_size: -; j_call: TRBJ2-7; d_call: -; v_call: TRBV6-1; cdr3_aa: CASRRDGAYEQYF; cdr3_nt: TGTGCCAGCCGACGGGACGGAGCCTACGAGCAGTACTTC
clone_size: many; j_call: TRBJ2-7; d_call: -; v_call: TRBV20-1; cdr3_aa: CSARMVNEQYF; cdr3_nt: TGCAGTGCTAGGATGGTAAACGAGCAGTACTTC
clone_size: -; j_call: TRBJ2-1; d_call: -; v_call: TRBV6-1; cdr3_aa: CASVGGGSSFNEQFF; cdr3_nt: TGTGCCAGCGTTGGAGGGGGAAGCAGTTTTAATGAGCAGTTCTTC
clone_size: -; j_call: TRBJ2-2; d_call: TRBD2; v_call: TRBV12-3/TRBV12-4; cdr3_aa: CASSQAGGPDTGELFF; cdr3_nt: TGTGCCAGCAGCCAAGCGGGAGGGCCCGATACCGGGGAGCTGTTTTTT
clone_size: -; j_call: TRBJ2-6; d_call: TRBD1; v_call: TRBV6-1; cdr3_aa: CASTGDRGRSGANVLTF; cdr3_nt: TGTGCCAGCACCGGGGACAGGGGGCGGTCGGGGGCCAACGTCCTGACTTTC
clone_size: -; j_call: TRBJ2-7; d_call: -; v_call: TRBV5-1; cdr3_aa: CASRLADATYEQYF; cdr3_nt: TGCGCCAGCAGATTGGCCGACGCCACCTACGAGCAGTACTTC
clone_size: many; j_call: TRBJ2-1; d_call: TRBD1; v_call: TRBV19; cdr3_aa: CASSPGTGGWDEQFF; cdr3_nt: TGTGCCAGTTCCCCCGGGACAGGGGGCTGGGATGAGCAGTTCTTC
clone_size: many; j_call: TRBJ2-3; d_call: TRBD1; v_call: TRBV20-1; cdr3_aa: CSGQGATAIDTQYF; cdr3_nt: TGCAGTGGGCAGGGGGCAACCGCAATCGATACGCAGTATTTT
clone_size: medium-sized; j_call: TRBJ2-2; d_call: -; v_call: TRBV12-3/TRBV12-4; cdr3_aa: CASSLDTGLHTGELFF; cdr3_nt: TGTGCCAGCAGTTTGGACACGGGACTTCACACCGGGGAGCTGTTTTTT
clone_size: many; j_call: TRBJ1-4; d_call: -; v_call: TRBV2; cdr3_aa: CASQQGQTSQKEKLFF; cdr3_nt: TGTGCCAGCCAACAAGGTCAGACCTCCCAGAAGGAAAAACTGTTTTTT
clone_size: -; j_call: TRBJ2-1; d_call: TRBD1; v_call: TRBV19; cdr3_aa: CASTMTGLKNEQFF; cdr3_nt: TGTGCCAGTACCATGACAGGGCTGAAGAATGAGCAGTTCTTC
clone_size: many; j_call: TRBJ1-3; d_call: -; v_call: TRBV18; cdr3_aa: CASSQGGGNTIYF; cdr3_nt: TGTGCCAGCTCACAGGGAGGTGGAAACACCATATATTTT
clone_size: -; j_call: TRBJ2-7; d_call: TRBD1; v_call: TRBV11-3; cdr3_aa: CASSRGQGYEQYF; cdr3_nt: TGTGCCAGCAGCCGCGGACAGGGTTACGAGCAGTACTTC
clone_size: many; j_call: TRBJ2-4; d_call: -; v_call: TRBV2; cdr3_aa: CASRLTRGAKNIQYF; cdr3_nt: TGTGCCAGCAGACTTACTCGGGGGGCCAAAAACATTCAGTACTTC
clone_size: many; j_call: TRBJ1-5; d_call: -; v_call: TRBV30; cdr3_aa: CAWDGGNQPQHF; cdr3_nt: TGTGCCTGGGATGGGGGAAATCAGCCCCAGCATTTT
clone_size: -; j_call: TRBJ1-1; d_call: -; v_call: TRBV20-1; cdr3_aa: CSASKAGAVTGAFF; cdr3_nt: TGCAGTGCTAGCAAGGCAGGGGCGGTCACTGGAGCTTTCTTT
clone_size: many; j_call: TRBJ2-2; d_call: -; v_call: TRBV4-2; cdr3_aa: CASSQDPGNTNTGELFF; cdr3_nt: TGTGCCAGCAGCCAAGATCCTGGGAACACGAACACCGGGGAGCTGTTTTTT
clone_size: many; j_call: TRBJ2-5; d_call: -; v_call: TRBV10-3; cdr3_aa: CAISDQGSGGPQETQYF; cdr3_nt: TGTGCCATCAGTGACCAGGGGTCCGGGGGCCCTCAAGAGACCCAGTACTTC
clone_size: many; j_call: TRBJ1-1; d_call: -; v_call: TRBV5-1; cdr3_aa: CASSLDSNTEAFF; cdr3_nt: TGCGCCAGCAGCTTGGACAGTAACACTGAAGCTTTCTTT
clone_size: many; j_call: TRBJ2-2; d_call: -; v_call: TRBV5-6; cdr3_aa: CASSLNTGELFF; cdr3_nt: TGTGCCAGCAGCCTAAACACCGGGGAGCTGTTTTTT
clone_size: many; j_call: TRBJ2-3; d_call: -; v_call: TRBV20-1; cdr3_aa: CSATYTDTQYF; cdr3_nt: TGCAGTGCTACTTACACAGATACGCAGTATTTT
clone_size: -; j_call: TRBJ2-3; d_call: TRBD2; v_call: TRBV5-4; cdr3_aa: CASSYHGGLAFDTQYF; cdr3_nt: TGTGCCAGCAGCTACCATGGAGGACTAGCCTTCGATACGCAGTATTTT
clone_size: -; j_call: TRBJ2-2; d_call: -; v_call: TRBV4-1; cdr3_aa: CASSQIVIQGGSNTGELFF; cdr3_nt: TGCGCCAGCAGCCAGATCGTGATTCAGGGCGGGTCAAACACCGGGGAGCTGTTTTTT
clone_size: -; j_call: TRBJ1-2; d_call: TRBD1; v_call: TRBV10-3; cdr3_aa: CATAGTGISYTF; cdr3_nt: TGTGCCACCGCCGGGACAGGGATTAGCTACACCTTC
clone_size: many; j_call: TRBJ1-1; d_call: -; v_call: TRBV20-1; cdr3_aa: CSAKIPGHGDTEAFF; cdr3_nt: TGCAGTGCGAAAATACCCGGGCATGGGGACACTGAAGCTTTCTTT
clone_size: many; j_call: TRBJ2-2; d_call: TRBD2; v_call: TRBV20-1; cdr3_aa: CSAITSGGTGELFF; cdr3_nt: TGCAGTGCTATAACTAGCGGGGGGACCGGGGAGCTGTTTTTT
clone_size: few; j_call: TRBJ1-4; d_call: TRBD1; v_call: TRBV10-3; cdr3_aa: CAISESEEDRGLTNEKLFF; cdr3_nt: TGTGCCATCAGTGAGTCAGAAGAGGACAGGGGGCTGACTAATGAAAAACTGTTTTTT
clone_size: many; j_call: TRBJ1-5; d_call: -; v_call: TRBV28; cdr3_aa: CASSFVGPQHF; cdr3_nt: TGTGCCAGCAGTTTCGTGGGGCCCCAGCATTTT
clone_size: -; j_call: TRBJ2-7; d_call: -; v_call: TRBV6-2/TRBV6-3; cdr3_aa: CASRGQSSYWQYF; cdr3_nt: TGTGCCAGCAGAGGGCAGAGCTCCTACTGGCAGTACTTC
clone_size: -; j_call: TRBJ2-1; d_call: TRBD2; v_call: TRBV12-3/TRBV12-4; cdr3_aa: CASSATSEAYNEQFF; cdr3_nt: TGTGCCAGCAGTGCGACTAGCGAGGCTTACAATGAGCAGTTCTTC
clone_size: many; j_call: TRBJ2-3; d_call: TRBD1; v_call: TRBV20-1; cdr3_aa: CSVDPTGGTDTQYF; cdr3_nt: TGCAGCGTTGACCCAACAGGGGGCACAGATACGCAGTATTTT
clone_size: once; j_call: TRBJ1-1; d_call: -; v_call: TRBV18; cdr3_aa: CASSGPFSNTEAFF; cdr3_nt: TGTGCCAGCTCAGGGCCATTTTCGAACACTGAAGCTTTCTTT
clone_size: many; j_call: TRBJ2-7; d_call: TRBD2; v_call: TRBV20-1; cdr3_aa: CSAPKDLGLPYEQYF; cdr3_nt: TGCAGTGCCCCAAAGGACCTGGGACTACCCTACGAGCAGTACTTC
clone_size: many; j_call: TRBJ2-4; d_call: TRBD2; v_call: TRBV20-1; cdr3_aa: CSADSGLAGSENIQYF; cdr3_nt: TGCAGTGCGGATTCGGGACTAGCGGGGTCGGAAAACATTCAGTACTTC